The T cell receptor (beta chain) under discussion was sequenced for a study of cytomegalovirus exposure and HLA in healthy donors. Study-wide findings and caveats: The study recorded 164 TCR beta chains that were cytomegalovirus-associated. Later analysis reportedly placed an Asian-associated ancestry cluster below the roughly 700-donor mean in N-insertions. Upon later analysis, HLA-associated TCR beta chains proved more clonally expanded than other, equally common chains. Follow-up analysis later connected one missense variant in DCLRE1C with trimming of TCR beta V- and J-genes.

With 60 Vbeta and 13 Jbeta primers, the PCR was carried out. Clones were sequenced by immunoSEQ multiplex PCR, and TCRdb holds only the in-frame ones, with some missing. The sample shows some 150,000 clones, around 80% of them seen only once. Notes on this clone: Its matching antigen is unknown.

Looked up from germline, CDR1 is KGHSH and CDR2 is LQKENI. This CDR3 spans 14 amino acids. The V gene lost 3 bases and the J gene lost 1 base, with 9 bases spanning the gap. The genes are TRBV18 and TRBJ1-1, with D possibly being TRBD1 (6 bases). The TCR sequence derives from a woman aged 45-60 years in good health and CMV-seropositive. Specimen: PBMCs. CDR3 in DNA: TGTGCCAGCTCACCGGGGACACCGAACACTGAAGCTTTCTTT. Translation: CASSPGTPNTEAFF.